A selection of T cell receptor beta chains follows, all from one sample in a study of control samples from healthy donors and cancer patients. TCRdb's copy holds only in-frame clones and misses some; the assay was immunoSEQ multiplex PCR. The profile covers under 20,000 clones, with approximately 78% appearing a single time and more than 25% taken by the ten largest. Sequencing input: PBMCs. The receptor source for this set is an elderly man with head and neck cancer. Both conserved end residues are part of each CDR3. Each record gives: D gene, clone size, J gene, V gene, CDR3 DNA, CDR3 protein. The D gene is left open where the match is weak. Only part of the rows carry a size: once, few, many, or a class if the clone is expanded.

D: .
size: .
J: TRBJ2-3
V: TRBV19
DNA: TGTGCCACCGGGCCGATTAGCACAGATACGCAGTATTTT
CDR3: CATGPISTDTQYF

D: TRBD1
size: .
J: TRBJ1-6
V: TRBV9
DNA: TGTGCCAGCAGCCCCCGGGACAGGGATGATTCACCCCTCCACTTT
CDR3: CASSPRDRDDSPLHF

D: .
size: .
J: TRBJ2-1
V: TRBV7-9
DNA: TGTGCCAGCAGCTCCCCCGGGAACCAGAACAATGAGCAGTTCTTC
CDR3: CASSSPGNQNNEQFF

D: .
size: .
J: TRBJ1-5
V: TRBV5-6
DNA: TGTGCCAGCAGCAAGGGGAAAGGGAAGAGCAATCAGCCCCAGCATTTT
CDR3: CASSKGKGKSNQPQHF

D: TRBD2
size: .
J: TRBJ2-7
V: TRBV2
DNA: TGTGCCAGCAGTGAATGGAGTAGCGGGGGGCAAGGCGAGCAGTACTTC
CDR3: CASSEWSSGGQGEQYF

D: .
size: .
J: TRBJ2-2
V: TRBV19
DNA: TGTGCCAGTAGTATAGATAGTGGGACGAACACCGGGGAGCTGTTTTTT
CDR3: CASSIDSGTNTGELFF

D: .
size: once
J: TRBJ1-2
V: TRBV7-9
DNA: TGTGCCAGCAGCTTAAACCAGGGCAATGGCTACACCTTC
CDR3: CASSLNQGNGYTF

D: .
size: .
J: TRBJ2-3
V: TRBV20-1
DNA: TGCAGTGCTAGGTCCGATACGCAGTATTTT
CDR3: CSARSDTQYF

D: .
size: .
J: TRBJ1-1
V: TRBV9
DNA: TGTGCCAGCAGCGTAGGGGGGGAAGCTTTCTTT
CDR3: CASSVGGEAFF

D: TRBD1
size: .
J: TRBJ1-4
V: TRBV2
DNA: TGTGCCAGCAGTGGTGGCCCGGGACAGGGGTGGGGTGATGAAAAACTGTTTTTT
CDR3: CASSGGPGQGWGDEKLFF

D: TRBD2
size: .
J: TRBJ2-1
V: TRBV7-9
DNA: TGTGCCAGCAGCTTAGTAGCGGGGGGGCCCGACAATGAGCAGTTCTTC
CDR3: CASSLVAGGPDNEQFF

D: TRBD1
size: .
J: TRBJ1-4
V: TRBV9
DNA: TGTGCCAGCAGCGAGGGATCCACAGGGGGCGCAACTAATGAAAAACTGTTTTTT
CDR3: CASSEGSTGGATNEKLFF

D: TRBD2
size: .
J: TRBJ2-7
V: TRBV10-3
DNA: TGTGCCATCAGTGACCCAGGACTCGCGGGGGGGCGGGACTTCTCCTACGAGCAGTACTTC
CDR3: CAISDPGLAGGRDFSYEQYF

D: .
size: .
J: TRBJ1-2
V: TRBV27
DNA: TGTGCCAGCAGTTTAAACGACGGATACTATGGCTACACCTTC
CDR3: CASSLNDGYYGYTF

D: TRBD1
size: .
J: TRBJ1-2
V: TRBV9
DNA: TGTGCCAGCAGCGTGGTTTCAGGGGGGCTAAGCTATGGCTACACCTTC
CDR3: CASSVVSGGLSYGYTF

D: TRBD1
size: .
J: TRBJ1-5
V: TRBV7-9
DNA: TGTGCCAGCAGCTTTTTCAGGGGGAGTGCGTGGCCCCAGCATTTT
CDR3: CASSFFRGSAWPQHF

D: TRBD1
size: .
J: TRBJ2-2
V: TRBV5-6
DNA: TGTGCCAGCACCCCGATTGGGCAGGGGGCCACCGGGGAGCTGTTTTTT
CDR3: CASTPIGQGATGELFF

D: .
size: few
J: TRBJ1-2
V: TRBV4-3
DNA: TGCGCCAGCAGCCAAGGGTTAGCGGGGGCGATGAACTATGGCTACACCTTC
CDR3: CASSQGLAGAMNYGYTF

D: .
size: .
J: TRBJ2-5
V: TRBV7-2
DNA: TGTGCCAGCAGCCCCACCGGGCCCCTTTGGACCCAGTACTTC
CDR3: CASSPTGPLWTQYF

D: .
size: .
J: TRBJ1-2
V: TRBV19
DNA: TGTGCCAGTACTCCCCAGAGGGGATTCGCTGGCTACACCTTC
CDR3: CASTPQRGFAGYTF

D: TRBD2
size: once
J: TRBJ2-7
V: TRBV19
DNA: TGTGCCACCTCCTCGAGACTAGCGGGAGGGGAGCAGTACTTC
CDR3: CATSSRLAGGEQYF

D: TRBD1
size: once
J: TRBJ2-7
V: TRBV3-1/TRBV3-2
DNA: TGTGCCAGCAGCCACGGGACAGACGGGGAGCAGTACTTC
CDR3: CASSHGTDGEQYF

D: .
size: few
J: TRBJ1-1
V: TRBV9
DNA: TGTGCCAGCAGCGTAGGGACGAACACTGAAGCTTTCTTT
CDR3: CASSVGTNTEAFF

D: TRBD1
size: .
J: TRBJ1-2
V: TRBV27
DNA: TGTGCCAGCAGTCCCGATGGACAGGGTGCTCTCTATGGCTACACCTTC
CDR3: CASSPDGQGALYGYTF

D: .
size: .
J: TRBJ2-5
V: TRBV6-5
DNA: TGTGCCAGCAGTTACAGGGGGAGCTCTGGAGAGACCCAGTACTTC
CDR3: CASSYRGSSGETQYF

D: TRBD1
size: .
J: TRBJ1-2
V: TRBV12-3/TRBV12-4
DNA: TGTGCCAGCAGGGGGACAGCGAACTATGGCTACACCTTC
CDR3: CASRGTANYGYTF

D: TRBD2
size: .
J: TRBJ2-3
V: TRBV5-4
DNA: TGTGCCAGCAGCTTGAAGGCGGGGGGAATTTGGACAGATACGCAGTATTTT
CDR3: CASSLKAGGIWTDTQYF

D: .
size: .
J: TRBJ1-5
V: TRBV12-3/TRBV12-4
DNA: TGTGCCAGCAGTTTAGCCCCCGGGCAGCCCCAGCATTTT
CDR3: CASSLAPGQPQHF

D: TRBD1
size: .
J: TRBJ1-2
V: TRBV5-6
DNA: TGTGCCAGCAGCTTGGGGACAGGAATTGGCTACACCTTC
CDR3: CASSLGTGIGYTF

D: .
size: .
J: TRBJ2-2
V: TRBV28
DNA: TGTGCCAGCAGTTTACTGGGGGAGTACACCGGGGAGCTGTTTTTT
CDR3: CASSLLGEYTGELFF

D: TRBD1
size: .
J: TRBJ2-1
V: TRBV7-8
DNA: TGTGCCAGCAGCTTAAGACAGGGCTACAATGAGCAGTTCTTC
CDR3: CASSLRQGYNEQFF

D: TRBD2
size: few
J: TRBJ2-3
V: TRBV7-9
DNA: TGTGCCAGCAGCGAAGGGGACTACTTAGATACGCAGTATTTT
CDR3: CASSEGDYLDTQYF

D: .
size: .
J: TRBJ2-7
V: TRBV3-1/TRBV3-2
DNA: TGTGCCAGCAGCTCGGGCCAGAACTCCCACGAGCAGTACTTC
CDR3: CASSSGQNSHEQYF

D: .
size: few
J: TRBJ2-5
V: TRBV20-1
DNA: TGCAGTGCTAGTCCCACACTCCAAGAGACCCAGTACTTC
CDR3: CSASPTLQETQYF

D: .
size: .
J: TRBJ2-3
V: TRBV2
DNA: TGTGCCAGCAGTGAATGGCTAAACGAGGGCACAGATACGCAGTATTTT
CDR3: CASSEWLNEGTDTQYF

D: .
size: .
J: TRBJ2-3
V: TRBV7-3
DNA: TGTGCCAGCAGCTCCCAGACGACAGATACGCAGTATTTT
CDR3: CASSSQTTDTQYF

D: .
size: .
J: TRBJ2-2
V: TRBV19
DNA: TGTGCCAGTAGTATCTCTTTCGCGAACACCGGGGAGCTGTTTTTT
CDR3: CASSISFANTGELFF

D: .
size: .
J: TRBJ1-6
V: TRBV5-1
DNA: TGCGCCAGCAGCTATGATGGGGACCATCATAATTCACCCCTCCACTTT
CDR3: CASSYDGDHHNSPLHF

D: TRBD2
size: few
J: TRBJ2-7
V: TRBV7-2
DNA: TGTGCCAGCAGCTTAGGGGTAGCGGGAACCTACGAGCAGTACTTC
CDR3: CASSLGVAGTYEQYF

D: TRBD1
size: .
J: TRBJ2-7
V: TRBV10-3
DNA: TGTGCCATCAGTGACTTTGACAGGGGGAGTCCCTACGAGCAGTACTTC
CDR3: CAISDFDRGSPYEQYF

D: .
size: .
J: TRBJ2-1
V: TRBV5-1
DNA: TGCGCCAGCAGCGAAAGCTCCTACAATGAGCAGTTCTTC
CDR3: CASSESSYNEQFF

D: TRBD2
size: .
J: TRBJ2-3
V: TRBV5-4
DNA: TGTGCCAGCAGCTTCCGACTAGCGGGAGCAACAGATACGCAGTATTTT
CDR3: CASSFRLAGATDTQYF

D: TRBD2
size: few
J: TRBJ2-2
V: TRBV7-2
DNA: TGTGCCAGCAGCTTAGCGCGGGGGACCGGGGAGCTGTTTTTT
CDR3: CASSLARGTGELFF

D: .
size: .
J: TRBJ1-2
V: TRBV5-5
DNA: TGTGCCAGCAGCTTTTCCGGGGGAGACTATGGCTACACCTTC
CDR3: CASSFSGGDYGYTF

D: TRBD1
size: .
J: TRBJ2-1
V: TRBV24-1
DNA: TGTGCCACCAGTGAAAGCCGGGACAGTTACAATGAGCAGTTCTTC
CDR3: CATSESRDSYNEQFF

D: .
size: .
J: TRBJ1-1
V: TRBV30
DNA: TGTGCCTGGAGTGTAGGCCGAAGGACTGAAGCTTTCTTT
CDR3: CAWSVGRRTEAFF

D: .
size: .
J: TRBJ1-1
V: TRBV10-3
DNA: TGTGCCATCAGGCAAAGGGACACTGAAGCTTTCTTT
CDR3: CAIRQRDTEAFF

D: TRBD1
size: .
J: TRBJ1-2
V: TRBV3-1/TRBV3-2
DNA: TGTGCCAGCAGCCCCGGGACAGGGGGCTATGGCTACACCTTC
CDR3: CASSPGTGGYGYTF

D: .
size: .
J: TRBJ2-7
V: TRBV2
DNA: TGTGCCAGCAGTCCATACATGAACGAGCAGTACTTC
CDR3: CASSPYMNEQYF

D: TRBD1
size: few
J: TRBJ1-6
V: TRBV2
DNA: TGTGCCAGCAGTGGGACAGGGGGAAATTCACCCCTCCACTTT
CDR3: CASSGTGGNSPLHF

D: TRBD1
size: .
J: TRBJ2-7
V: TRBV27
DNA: TGTGCCAGCAGTGCAATGACAGGGCGCGAGCAGTACTTC
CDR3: CASSAMTGREQYF

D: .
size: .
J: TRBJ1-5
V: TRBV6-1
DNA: TGTGCCAGCAGTGAAAGGGGCTCGGGGGTTAGCAATCAGCCCCAGCATTTT
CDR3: CASSERGSGVSNQPQHF

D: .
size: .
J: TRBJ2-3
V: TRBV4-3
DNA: TGCGCCAGCAGCCAAGGAGGATACACAGATACGCAGTATTTT
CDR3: CASSQGGYTDTQYF